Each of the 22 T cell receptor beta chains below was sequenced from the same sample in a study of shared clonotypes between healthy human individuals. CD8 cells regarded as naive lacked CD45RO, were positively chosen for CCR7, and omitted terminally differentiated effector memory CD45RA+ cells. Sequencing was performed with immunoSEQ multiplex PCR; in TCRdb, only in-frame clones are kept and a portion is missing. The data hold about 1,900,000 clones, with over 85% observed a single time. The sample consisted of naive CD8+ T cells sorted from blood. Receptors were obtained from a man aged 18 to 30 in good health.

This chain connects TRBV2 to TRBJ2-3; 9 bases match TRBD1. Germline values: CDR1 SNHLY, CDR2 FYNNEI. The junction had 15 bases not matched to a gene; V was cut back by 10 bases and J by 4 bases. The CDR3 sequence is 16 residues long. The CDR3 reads CAILLPGQGVPDTQYF. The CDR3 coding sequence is TGTGCCATCCTTCTTCCGGGACAGGGCGTACCAGATACGCAGTATTTT.

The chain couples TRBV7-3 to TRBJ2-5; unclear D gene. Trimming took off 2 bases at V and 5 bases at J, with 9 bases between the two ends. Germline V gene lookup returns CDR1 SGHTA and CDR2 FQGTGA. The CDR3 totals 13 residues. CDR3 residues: CASSLDWGETQYF. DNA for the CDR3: TGTGCCAGCAGCTTAGATTGGGGTGAGACCCAGTACTTC.

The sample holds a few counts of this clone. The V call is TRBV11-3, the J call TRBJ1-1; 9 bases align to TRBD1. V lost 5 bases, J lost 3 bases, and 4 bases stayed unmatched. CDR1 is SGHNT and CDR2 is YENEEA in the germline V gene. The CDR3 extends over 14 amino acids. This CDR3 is CASSTGGGYTEAFF. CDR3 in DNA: TGTGCCAGCAGCACAGGGGGCGGATACACTGAAGCTTTCTTT.

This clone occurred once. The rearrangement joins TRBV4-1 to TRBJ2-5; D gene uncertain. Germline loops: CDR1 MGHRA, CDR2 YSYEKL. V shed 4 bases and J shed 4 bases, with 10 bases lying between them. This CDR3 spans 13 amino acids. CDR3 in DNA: TGCGCCAGCAGCCTGGCCCCAGCAGAGACCCAGTACTTC. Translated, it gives CASSLAPAETQYF.

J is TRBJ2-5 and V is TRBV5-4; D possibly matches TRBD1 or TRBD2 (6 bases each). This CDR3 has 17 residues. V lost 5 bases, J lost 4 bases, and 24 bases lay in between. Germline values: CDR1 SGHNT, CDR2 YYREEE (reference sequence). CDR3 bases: TGTGCCAGCAGTCTGAAGAAGGTCGGGGGCTGGGGAGAGACCCAGTACTTC. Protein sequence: CASSLKKVGGWGETQYF.

DNA for the CDR3: TGTGCCAGCAGCCCCTCGGAGAATTCACCCCTCCACTTT. Translated, it gives CASSPSENSPLHF. The gene calls are TRBV7-3 and TRBJ1-6; no firm D call. The V and J ends lost 5 bases and 7 bases respectively, with 9 bases between them. The CDR3 runs to 13 residues. Germline-derived CDR1 and CDR2 are SGHTA and FQGTGA.

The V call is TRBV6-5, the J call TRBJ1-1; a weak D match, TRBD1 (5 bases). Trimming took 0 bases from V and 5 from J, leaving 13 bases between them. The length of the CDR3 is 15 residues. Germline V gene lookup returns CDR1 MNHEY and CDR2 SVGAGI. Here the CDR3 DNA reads TGTGCCAGCAGTTACTCTAAAGGTGGGGCGACTGAAGCTTTCTTT. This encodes CASSYSKGGATEAFF.

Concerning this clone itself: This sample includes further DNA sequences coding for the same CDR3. The CDR3 coding sequence is TGTGCCAGTAGTGGTAACATGAACACTGAAGCTTTCTTT. Translated: CASSGNMNTEAFF. The gene calls are TRBV19 and TRBJ1-1; D is ambiguous. CDR1 is LNHDA, CDR2 SQIVND, per germline (reference sequence). The V end was cut by 5 bases, the J end by 0 bases, with 7 bases between. The CDR3 is 13 amino acids.

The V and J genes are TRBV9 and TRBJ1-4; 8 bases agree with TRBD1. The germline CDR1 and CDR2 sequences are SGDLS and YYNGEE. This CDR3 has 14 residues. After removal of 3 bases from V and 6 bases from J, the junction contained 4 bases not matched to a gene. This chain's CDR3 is CASSAQTGDEKLFF. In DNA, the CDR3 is TGTGCCAGCAGCGCCCAGACAGGGGATGAAAAACTGTTTTTT. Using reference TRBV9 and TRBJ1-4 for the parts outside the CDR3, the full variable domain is DSGVTQTPKHLITATGQRVTLRCSPRSGDLSVYWYQQSLDQGLQFLIQYYNGEERAKGNILERFSAQQFPDLHSELNLSSLELGDSALYFCASSAQTGDEKLFFGSGTQLSVL.

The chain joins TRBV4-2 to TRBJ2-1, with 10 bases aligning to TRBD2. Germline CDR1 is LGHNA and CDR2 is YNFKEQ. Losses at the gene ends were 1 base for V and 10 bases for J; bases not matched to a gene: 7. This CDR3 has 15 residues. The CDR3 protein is CASSQASGGAGEQFF. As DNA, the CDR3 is TGTGCCAGCAGCCAAGCCAGCGGGGGGGCTGGGGAGCAGTTCTTC.

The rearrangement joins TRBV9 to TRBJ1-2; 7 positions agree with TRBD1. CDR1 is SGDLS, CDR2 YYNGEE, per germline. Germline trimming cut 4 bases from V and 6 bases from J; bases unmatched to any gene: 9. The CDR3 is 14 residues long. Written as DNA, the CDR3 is TGTGCCAGCAGCACTCGACAGGGAGGCGATGGCTACACCTTC. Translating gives CASSTRQGGDGYTF. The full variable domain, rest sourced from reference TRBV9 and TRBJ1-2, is DSGVTQTPKHLITATGQRVTLRCSPRSGDLSVYWYQQSLDQGLQFLIQYYNGEERAKGNILERFSAQQFPDLHSELNLSSLELGDSALYFCASSTRQGGDGYTFGSGTRLTVV.

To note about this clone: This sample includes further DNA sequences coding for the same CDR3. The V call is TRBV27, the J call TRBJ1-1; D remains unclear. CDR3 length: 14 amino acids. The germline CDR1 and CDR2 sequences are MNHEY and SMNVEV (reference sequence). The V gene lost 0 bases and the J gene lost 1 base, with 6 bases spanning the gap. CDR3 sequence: CASSLSVGNTEAFF. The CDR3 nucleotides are TGTGCCAGCAGTTTATCGGTGGGGAACACTGAAGCTTTCTTT.

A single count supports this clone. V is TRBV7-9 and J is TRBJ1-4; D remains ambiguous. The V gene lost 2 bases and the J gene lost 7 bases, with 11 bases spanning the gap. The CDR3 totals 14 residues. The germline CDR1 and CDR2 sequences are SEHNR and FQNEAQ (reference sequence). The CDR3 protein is CASSLLDEGEKLFF. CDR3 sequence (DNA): TGTGCCAGCAGCTTATTAGATGAAGGTGAAAAACTGTTTTTT.

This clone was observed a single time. This CDR3 reads CASRASGGAGTDTQYF. The CDR3 region has the DNA TGTGCCAGCAGGGCGAGCGGGGGGGCCGGCACAGATACGCAGTATTTT. The chain employs TRBV2 and TRBJ2-3, with 10 positions matching TRBD2. V trimming: 6 bases; J trimming: 1 base; junction bases outside the gene matches: 7. Germline loops: CDR1 SNHLY, CDR2 FYNNEI. This CDR3 comprises 16 residues.

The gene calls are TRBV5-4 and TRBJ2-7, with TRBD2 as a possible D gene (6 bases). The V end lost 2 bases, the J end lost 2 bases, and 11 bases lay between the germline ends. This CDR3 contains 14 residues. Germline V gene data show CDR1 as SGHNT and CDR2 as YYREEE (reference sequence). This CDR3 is CASSLRGKAYEQYF. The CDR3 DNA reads TGTGCCAGCAGCTTACGGGGGAAGGCCTACGAGCAGTACTTC.

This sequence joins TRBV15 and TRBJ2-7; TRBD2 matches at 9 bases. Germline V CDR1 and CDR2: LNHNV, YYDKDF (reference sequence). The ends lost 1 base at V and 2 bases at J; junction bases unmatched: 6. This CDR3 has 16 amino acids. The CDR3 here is CATSRGTSGFTYEQYF. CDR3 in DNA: TGTGCCACCAGCAGAGGTACTAGCGGGTTTACCTACGAGCAGTACTTC.

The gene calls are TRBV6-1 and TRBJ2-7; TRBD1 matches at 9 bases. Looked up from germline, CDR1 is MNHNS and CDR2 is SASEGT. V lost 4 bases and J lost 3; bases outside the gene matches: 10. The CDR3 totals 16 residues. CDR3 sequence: CASSAPGQGFDYEQYF. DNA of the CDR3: TGTGCCAGCAGTGCGCCGGGACAGGGCTTTGACTACGAGCAGTACTTC.

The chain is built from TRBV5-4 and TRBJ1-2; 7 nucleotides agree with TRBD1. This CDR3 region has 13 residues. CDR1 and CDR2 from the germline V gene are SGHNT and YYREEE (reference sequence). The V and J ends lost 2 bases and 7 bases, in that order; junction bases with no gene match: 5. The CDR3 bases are TGTGCCAGCAGCTTAACAGGGGTGGTTGGCTACACCTTC. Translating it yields CASSLTGVVGYTF.

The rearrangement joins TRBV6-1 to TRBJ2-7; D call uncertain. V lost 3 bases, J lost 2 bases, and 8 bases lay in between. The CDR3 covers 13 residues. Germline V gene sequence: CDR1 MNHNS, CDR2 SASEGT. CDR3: CASSDKVPYEQYF. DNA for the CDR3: TGTGCCAGCAGTGACAAGGTCCCCTACGAGCAGTACTTC.

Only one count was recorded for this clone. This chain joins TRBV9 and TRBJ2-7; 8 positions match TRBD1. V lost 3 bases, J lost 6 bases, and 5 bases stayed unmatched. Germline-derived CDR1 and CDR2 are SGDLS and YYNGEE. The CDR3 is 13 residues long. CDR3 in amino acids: CASSETGTGEQYF. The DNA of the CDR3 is TGTGCCAGCAGCGAAACAGGGACAGGCGAGCAGTACTTC. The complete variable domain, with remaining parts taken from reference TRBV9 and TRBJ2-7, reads DSGVTQTPKHLITATGQRVTLRCSPRSGDLSVYWYQQSLDQGLQFLIQYYNGEERAKGNILERFSAQQFPDLHSELNLSSLELGDSALYFCASSETGTGEQYFGPGTRLTVT.

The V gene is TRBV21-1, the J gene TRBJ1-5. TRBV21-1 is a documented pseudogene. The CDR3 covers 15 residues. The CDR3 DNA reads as TGTGCCAGCAGCAAAGTTATGGTCTGCAATCAGCCCCAGCATTTT. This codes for CASSKVMVCNQPQHF.

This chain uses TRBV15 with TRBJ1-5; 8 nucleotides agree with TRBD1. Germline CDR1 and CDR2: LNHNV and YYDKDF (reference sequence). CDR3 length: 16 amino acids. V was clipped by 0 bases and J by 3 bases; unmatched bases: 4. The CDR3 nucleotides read TGTGCCACCAGCAGAGAGGCAGGGGGCCTCAATCAGCCCCAGCATTTT. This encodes CATSREAGGLNQPQHF. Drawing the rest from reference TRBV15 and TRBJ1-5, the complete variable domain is DAMVIQNPRYQVTQFGKPVTLSCSQTLNHNVMYWYQQKSSQAPKLLFHYYDKDFNNEADTPDNFQSRRPNTSFCFLDIRSPGLGDTAMYLCATSREAGGLNQPQHFGDGTRLSIL.